Listed here are 15 T cell receptor beta chains from one sample, sequenced in a study of T cell clonotyping in hematopoietic cell transplantation. Some clones are missing from TCRdb's copy, which holds only in-frame ones; the method was immunoSEQ multiplex PCR. The sample yields 15,000 to 20,000 clones, around nine tenths seen once. Sequencing used peripheral blood mononuclear cells. These receptors were obtained from a man aged 35 to 55 in good health. Some clones in this sample may be carry-over from other donors' samples.

DNA for the CDR3: TGCAGCGTTCGGGACTCCGGAGGACCGGATACGCAGTATTTT. Its protein is CSVRDSGGPDTQYF. The V and J genes are TRBV29-1 and TRBJ2-3; tentative D call: TRBD2 (6 bases). This CDR3 has 14 residues. Trimming took 5 bases from V and 6 from J, leaving 18 bases between them. Germline V gives CDR1 SQVTM, CDR2 ANQGSEA.

This rearrangement joins TRBV7-2 to TRBJ2-1; D may match TRBD1 or TRBD2 (5 bases each). Germline V CDR1 and CDR2: SGHTA, FQGNSA. V was clipped by 1 base and J by 0 bases, with 7 bases between them. CDR3 length: 15 amino acids. The CDR3 loop is CASSLEGSSYNEQFF. The CDR3 DNA follows: TGTGCCAGCAGCTTAGAGGGGAGCTCCTACAATGAGCAGTTCTTC.

A few counts support this clone. CDR3 in amino acids: CASSLAIPTVSGNTIYF. In nucleotides, the CDR3 is TGTGCCAGCAGCTTAGCGATTCCGACGGTCTCTGGAAACACCATATATTTT. This chain uses TRBV7-6 with TRBJ1-3; D unresolved. Germline CDR1 and CDR2: SGHVS and FNYEAQ. Trimming removed 0 bases from V and 0 bases from J, with 12 bases in between. The CDR3 contains 17 residues. The variable domain in full, with the rest retrieved from reference TRBV7-6 and TRBJ1-3, is GAGVSQSPRYKVTKRGQDVALRCDPISGHVSLYWYRQALGQGPEFLTYFNYEAQQDKSGLPNDRFSAERPEGSISTLTIQRTEQRDSAMYRCASSLAIPTVSGNTIYFGEGSWLTVV.

This chain connects TRBV7-2 to TRBJ1-6; D not resolved. The CDR3 loop spans 16 amino acids. With 0 bases removed from V and 6 bases from J, the gap between germline ends came to 12 bases. Germline CDR1 is SGHTA and CDR2 is FQGNSA. The CDR3 spells CASSLAGAPGNSPLHF. CDR3 in DNA: TGTGCCAGCAGCTTAGCGGGAGCGCCGGGTAATTCACCCCTCCACTTT.

The genes are TRBV28 and TRBJ2-5; D is possibly TRBD1 (6 bases). The germline V and J ends were trimmed by 6 bases and 2 bases, with 16 bases remaining between them. This CDR3 comprises 15 residues. From germline, CDR1 is MDHEN and CDR2 SYDVKM. The CDR3 DNA reads TGTGCCAGCAGAACCGAGGACAGATTACAAGAGACCCAGTACTTC. This codes for CASRTEDRLQETQYF.

Only a few counts were recorded for this clone. V is TRBV4-3 and J is TRBJ2-7; no reliable D call. Trimming took off 0 bases at V and 3 bases at J, with 15 bases between the two ends. Germline CDR1 and CDR2: LGHNA and YSLEER. The CDR3 spans 16 residues. The CDR3 sequence: CASSQESTHPIYEQYF. In DNA form, the CDR3 reads TGCGCCAGCAGCCAAGAATCAACACATCCGATCTACGAGCAGTACTTC.

The chain couples TRBV7-9 to TRBJ2-7, with 11 positions matching TRBD2. Germline V lookup: CDR1 SEHNR, CDR2 FQNEAQ (reference sequence). The CDR3 has 13 residues. J gave up 4 bases and V 8 bases, and 4 bases lay outside the gene matches. CDR3 nucleotides: TGTGCCAGCCTCGGACTAGCGGGTTACGAGCAGTACTTC. Translation: CASLGLAGYEQYF. The full variable domain, rest sourced from reference TRBV7-9 and TRBJ2-7, is DTGVSQNPRHKITKRGQNVTFRCDPISEHNRLYWYRQTLGQGPEFLTYFQNEAQLEKSRLLSDRFSAERPKGSFSTLEIQRTEQGDSAMYLCASLGLAGYEQYFGPGTRLTVT.

This clone was seen a handful of times. V is TRBV19 and J is TRBJ2-1, with 7 bases matching TRBD1. J was trimmed by 0 bases and V by 9 bases; bases with no gene match: 8. CDR1 is LNHDA and CDR2 is SQIVND in the germline V gene (reference sequence). The CDR3 spans 15 residues. The CDR3: CASTKRQGSYNEQFF. DNA for the CDR3: TGTGCCAGCACCAAGAGACAGGGCTCCTACAATGAGCAGTTCTTC. Full variable domain (missing parts from reference TRBV19 and TRBJ2-1): DGGITQSPKYLFRKEGQNVTLSCEQNLNHDAMYWYRQDPGQGLRLIYYSQIVNDFQKGDIAEGYSVSREKKESFPLTVTSAQKNPTAFYLCASTKRQGSYNEQFFGPGTRLTVL.

CDR3: CASSGMASSTDTQYF. The DNA for the CDR3 is TGTGCCAGCAGCGGGATGGCTAGCAGCACAGATACGCAGTATTTT. The rearrangement joins TRBV11-2 to TRBJ2-3; D is perhaps TRBD2 (5 bases). The CDR3 is made up of 15 amino acids. The V gene's germline CDR1 is SGHAT and CDR2 FQNNGV. V dropped 5 bases and J dropped 0 bases, with 12 bases sitting between them.

J is TRBJ2-7 and V is TRBV7-9, with 7 bases that match TRBD1. V shed 1 base, J shed 3 bases, and the junction held 3 bases outside the gene matches. The length of the CDR3 is 14 residues. Germline V gene sequence: CDR1 SEHNR, CDR2 FQNEAQ (reference sequence). The CDR3 sequence is CASSLGQGRYEQYF. The CDR3 DNA sequence: TGTGCCAGCAGCTTAGGACAGGGTCGCTACGAGCAGTACTTC.

The rearrangement joins TRBV7-2 to TRBJ2-5; 12 nucleotides match TRBD2. The length of the CDR3 is 15 residues. Germline CDR1 SGHTA, CDR2 FQGNSA. The junction had 0 bases not matched to a gene; V was cut back by 1 base and J by 3 bases. CDR3 bases: TGTGCCAGCAGCTTAGGGACTAGCGGGAAAGAGACCCAGTACTTC. It translates to CASSLGTSGKETQYF.

The genes are TRBV5-4 and TRBJ2-5; D may be TRBD2 (6 bases). This CDR3 spans 14 amino acids. The germline V gene has CDR1 SGHNT and CDR2 YYREEE (reference sequence). Trimming left V 3 bases short and J 2 bases short, with 11 bases between. The CDR3 protein is CASSSLGTQETQYF. The CDR3 DNA reads as TGTGCCAGCAGCTCCCTCGGGACTCAAGAGACCCAGTACTTC. The whole variable domain, remainder taken from reference TRBV5-4 and TRBJ2-5, is ETGVTQSPTHLIKTRGQQVTLRCSSQSGHNTVSWYQQALGQGPQFIFQYYREEENGRGNFPPRFSGLQFPNYSSELNVNALELDDSALYLCASSSLGTQETQYFGPGTRLLVL.

The chain links TRBV6-5 to TRBJ2-7, with TRBD2 matching over 8 bases. V lost 6 bases, J lost 4 bases, and 8 bases stayed unmatched. The CDR3 has 14 residues. Germline CDR1 reads MNHEY; CDR2 reads SVGAGI. The CDR3 nucleotides read TGTGCCAGCAGAATCGGGCGGGGGGCGTACGAGCAGTACTTC. It specifies CASRIGRGAYEQYF.

The chain is built from TRBV4-1 and TRBJ1-2, with a possible D match to TRBD1 (6 bases). Germline V gene lookup returns CDR1 MGHRA and CDR2 YSYEKL. CDR3 length: 16 amino acids. V was trimmed by 0 bases and J by 2 bases, leaving 13 bases between them. The CDR3 nucleotides are TGCGCCAGCAGCCAAGATCACCGGACAGCCAACTATGGCTACACCTTC. Its protein product is CASSQDHRTANYGYTF.

The chain employs TRBV6-5 and TRBJ1-2; D gene ambiguous. The V gene lost 3 bases and the J gene lost 1 base, with 3 bases spanning the gap. The CDR3 runs to 12 residues. The germline V gene has CDR1 MNHEY and CDR2 SVGAGI. CDR3 sequence (DNA): TGTGCCAGCAGTTATGATAACTATGGCTACACCTTC. This gives the protein CASSYDNYGYTF.